These 27 T cell receptor beta chains originate from one sample sequenced in a study of T cell responses to AZD1222 COVID-19 vaccine (dated by TCRdb to the early 2020s). The time point label of this sample denotes: about 28 days (+/-7) after the second vaccine dose. Libraries were constructed by the immunoSEQ multiplex PCR assay. TCRdb mirrors the immuneACCESS table, restricted to in-frame sequences. Some clones are absent from its copies; in checked studies, under half trace to an unresolved V gene, and the reason for the others is unknown. The sample table contains some 47,000 clones; only one count was recorded for about 87% of them. Jointly, the top ten make up 2% to 3% of the sample. The specimen was peripheral blood, collected 28 days after the second AZD1222 dose. The receptors shown here come from an adult who received the AZD1222 COVID-19 vaccine.

The chain links TRBV7-3 to TRBJ2-3; the D is unclear. V was pared by 9 bases and J by 8 bases, with 15 bases between. CDR3 length: 12 amino acids. Germline V gives CDR1 SGHTA, CDR2 FQGTGA. CDR3 bases: TGTGCCAGTTCCGCTCGCCTTGGTACGCAGTATTTT. Protein sequence: CASSARLGTQYF. The full variable domain, completed using reference TRBV7-3 and TRBJ2-3, is GAGVSQTPSNKVTEKGKYVELRCDPISGHTALYWYRQSLGQGPEFLIYFQGTGAADDSGLPNDRFFAVRPEGSVSTLKIQRTERGDSAVYLCASSARLGTQYFGPGTRLTVL.

The V call is TRBV7-9, the J call TRBJ1-6, with D hard to call. V lost 0 bases and J lost 10, with 7 bases in between. This CDR3 is built from 13 residues. Germline-derived CDR1 and CDR2 are SEHNR and FQNEAQ (reference sequence). CDR3 sequence: CASSLAPPSPLHF. CDR3 DNA: TGTGCCAGCAGCTTAGCCCCCCCCTCACCCCTCCACTTT.

J is TRBJ1-1 and V is TRBV5-4; D call uncertain. Germline CDR1 reads SGHNT; CDR2 reads YYREEE (reference sequence). CDR3 length: 14 amino acids. Trimming took off 0 bases at V and 1 base at J, with 7 bases between the two ends. CDR3 sequence (DNA): TGTGCCAGCAGCTTGGGAGGAGGGAACACTGAAGCTTTCTTT. This sequence encodes CASSLGGGNTEAFF.

The CDR3 sequence: CASSLHPGPGTGELFF. The CDR3 nucleotides read TGTGCCAGCAGCTTACATCCAGGACCGGGGACCGGGGAGCTGTTTTTT. The chain employs TRBV7-8 and TRBJ2-2, with D possibly matching TRBD2 (5 bases). Germline CDR1 reads SGHVS; CDR2 reads FQNEAQ. V lost 2 bases and J 5 bases, leaving 15 bases between the germline ends. The length of the CDR3 is 16 residues.

V is TRBV6-5 and J is TRBJ1-1; 9 bases map to TRBD1. J was trimmed by 5 bases and V by 6 bases; bases with no gene match: 4. This CDR3 has 13 amino acids. CDR1 and CDR2 from the germline V gene are MNHEY and SVGAGI. CDR3 loop: CASRRQGVTEAFF. The CDR3 DNA reads TGTGCCAGCAGGCGACAGGGGGTGACTGAAGCTTTCTTT.

The V and J genes are TRBV4-2 and TRBJ1-5; the match to TRBD1 covers 8 bases. CDR1 is LGHNA and CDR2 is YNFKEQ in the germline V gene. The V segment lost 3 bases and the J segment 4 bases; nucleotides outside the gene matches: 8. The CDR3 has 16 amino acids. In DNA, the CDR3 is TGTGCCAGCAGCCAGGGAGGACAGGGCAGGAATCAGCCCCAGCATTTT. Its translation: CASSQGGQGRNQPQHF.

Here the CDR3 reads CASSPRRTNEQFF. The CDR3 bases are TGTGCCAGCAGCCCCCGGCGGACTAACGAGCAGTTCTTC. The genes are TRBV7-6 and TRBJ2-1; D may be TRBD2 (6 bases). This CDR3 comprises 13 residues. The V end lost 5 bases, the J end lost 10 bases, and 15 bases lay between the germline ends. CDR1 is SGHVS, CDR2 FNYEAQ, per germline.

The DNA of the CDR3 is TGTGCCAGCAGTCACGCGGGGGATGAGCAGTTCTTC. Translation gives CASSHAGDEQFF. The chain carries TRBV27 and TRBJ2-1; 7 bases match TRBD2. The germline V gene encodes CDR1 MNHEY and CDR2 SMNVEV (reference sequence). Trimming at V came to 5 bases and at J to 8 bases, leaving 3 bases not matched to a gene. The CDR3 covers 12 residues.

The chain couples TRBV7-9 to TRBJ2-5; D assignment may be TRBD1 or TRBD2 (5 bases each). Germline assignment: CDR1 SEHNR and CDR2 FQNEAQ (reference sequence). Trimming took off 5 bases at V and 3 bases at J, with 10 bases between the two ends. This CDR3 has 13 residues. The DNA for the CDR3 is TGTGCCAGCAGCCCCCTGGGGGAAGAGACCCAGTACTTC. Translated: CASSPLGEETQYF.

The rearrangement joins TRBV5-8 to TRBJ1-1; TRBD1 is a possible D gene (5 bases). Trimming took off 0 bases at V and 2 bases at J, with 8 bases between the two ends. Germline lookup yields CDR1 SGHTS and CDR2 YDEGEE. CDR3 length equals 14 residues. The CDR3 bases are TGTGCCAGCAGCTTGGCGGGGACCAACACTGAAGCTTTCTTT. Protein: CASSLAGTNTEAFF.

This rearrangement joins TRBV2 to TRBJ1-5; 7 nucleotides match TRBD1. Unmatched junction bases numbered 7, after V lost 4 bases and J lost 7 bases. The CDR3 length is 14 residues. Germline CDR1 is SNHLY and CDR2 is FYNNEI. The CDR3 protein is CASSGQGSRQPQHF. For the CDR3, the DNA is TGTGCCAGCAGTGGACAGGGAAGTAGGCAGCCCCAGCATTTT.

V gene TRBV27 combines with J gene TRBJ1-5, with a possible D match to TRBD1 (5 bases). V dropped 3 bases and J dropped 6 bases, with 6 bases sitting between them. CDR3 length equals 12 residues. The germline V gene encodes CDR1 MNHEY and CDR2 SMNVEV (reference sequence). Written as DNA, the CDR3 is TGTGCCAGCAGTTTGGGGGGTCAGCCCCAGCATTTT. This codes for CASSLGGQPQHF.

The rearrangement joins TRBV3-1 (or the pseudogene TRBV3-2) to TRBJ2-7, with no clear D. Germline-derived CDR1 and CDR2 are LGHDT and YNNKEL (reference sequence). Trimming removed 4 bases at V and 3 bases at J, with 10 bases between. This CDR3 is 13 amino acids long. CDR3 sequence: CASSRSVGYEQYF. As DNA, the CDR3 is TGTGCCAGCAGCCGGAGCGTGGGCTACGAGCAGTACTTC.

This chain links TRBV6-5 with TRBJ1-6; D gene uncertain. Germline CDR1 is MNHEY and CDR2 is SVGAGI. The CDR3 length is 16 residues. V shed 1 base and J shed 7 bases, with 14 bases lying between them. The CDR3 sequence is CASSYFSGQENSPLHF. The CDR3 nucleotides read TGTGCCAGCAGTTACTTTTCAGGTCAGGAGAATTCACCCCTCCACTTT.

The chain joins TRBV3-1 (or the pseudogene TRBV3-2) to TRBJ2-1, with a tentative D call TRBD2 (5 bases). In germline, CDR1 is LGHDT, CDR2 YNNKEL (reference sequence). Trimming removed 7 bases from V and 6 bases from J, with 13 bases in between. This CDR3 spans 13 amino acids. This chain's CDR3 is CASTSRSGNEQFF. The CDR3 DNA sequence: TGTGCCAGCACCTCCAGGAGCGGCAATGAGCAGTTCTTC.

The rearrangement joins TRBV5-5 to TRBJ1-1; D is uncertain. The CDR3 spans 15 residues. Germline V gene data show CDR1 as SGHKS and CDR2 as YYEKEE (reference sequence). V was clipped by 4 bases and J by 0 bases, with 13 bases between them. CDR3 sequence (DNA): TGTGCCAGCAGCCCTGGACTATGGATGAACACTGAAGCTTTCTTT. Its protein product is CASSPGLWMNTEAFF.

The count of this clone is one. The chain employs TRBV5-4 and TRBJ1-2, with unresolved D. Germline loops: CDR1 SGHNT, CDR2 YYREEE (reference sequence). This CDR3 has 13 residues. Between the trimmed V and J ends, which lost 2 bases and 2 bases, there was a span of 7 bases. CDR3 sequence (DNA): TGTGCCAGCAGCTTTTCACAGAACTATGGCTACACCTTC. Translation gives CASSFSQNYGYTF.

The chain links TRBV19 to TRBJ2-1; 10 bases line up with TRBD2. The CDR3 spans 14 residues. J lost 15 bases, V lost 3 bases, and 11 bases had no gene match. Germline CDR1 reads LNHDA; CDR2 reads SQIVND (reference sequence). DNA for the CDR3: TGTGCCAGTAGTATTACGGCTAGCGGGAGAAGTCTGTTCTTC. It encodes CASSITASGRSLFF.

V usage is TRBV6-6 and J usage is TRBJ2-7; D is undetermined. V gave up 5 bases and J gave up 2 bases, with 13 bases separating them. Per germline, CDR1 MNHNY and CDR2 SVGAGI (reference sequence). The CDR3 is made up of 14 amino acids. CDR3 protein: CASSQDGGPYEQYF. Written as DNA, the CDR3 is TGTGCCAGCAGTCAGGACGGTGGGCCCTACGAGCAGTACTTC.

The chain is built from TRBV10-3 and TRBJ2-3; TRBD2 agrees at 9 bases. The CDR3 runs to 14 residues. V lost 9 bases to trimming and J lost 2 bases; unmatched junction nucleotides: 6. Germline V CDR1 and CDR2: ENHRY, SYGVKD. Written as DNA, the CDR3 is TGTGCCATGGCTAGCGGGACCCCCACAGATACGCAGTATTTT. This translates into CAMASGTPTDTQYF.

This chain links TRBV3-1 (or the pseudogene TRBV3-2) with TRBJ2-1; 7 bases agree with TRBD1. Germline V gene sequence: CDR1 LGHDT, CDR2 YNNKEL (reference sequence). The CDR3 length is 15 residues. V was clipped by 4 bases and J by 6 bases; unmatched bases: 9. The CDR3 is CASSPRQGNANEQFF. The DNA of the CDR3 is TGTGCCAGCAGCCCGCGACAGGGTAATGCCAATGAGCAGTTCTTC.

The chain joins TRBV28 to TRBJ2-7; no reliable D call. The germline V and J ends were trimmed by 4 bases and 6 bases, with 7 bases remaining between them. The CDR3 length is 11 residues. CDR1 and CDR2 (germline): MDHEN, SYDVKM. Here the CDR3 reads CASSSLFEQYF. DNA for the CDR3: TGTGCCAGCAGTTCCTTGTTCGAGCAGTACTTC.

The rearrangement joins TRBV9 to TRBJ2-3, with TRBD1 identical over 7 bases. With V trimmed by 0 bases and J by 2 bases, 6 bases remained unmatched. The CDR3 runs to 16 residues. The germline gives CDR1 SGDLS, CDR2 YYNGEE. The CDR3 DNA is TGTGCCAGCAGCGTAGTAGGACAGGCCGACACAGATACGCAGTATTTT. Its translation: CASSVVGQADTDTQYF.

The genes are TRBV5-1 and TRBJ1-4; D is undetermined. This CDR3 comprises 15 residues. Germline assignment: CDR1 SGHRS and CDR2 YFSETQ. V dropped 0 bases and J dropped 3 bases, with 9 bases sitting between them. CDR3 nucleotide sequence: TGCGCCAGCAGCTTGGGACGGGCTGCTAATGAAAAACTGTTTTTT. It codes for CASSLGRAANEKLFF. Using reference TRBV5-1 and TRBJ1-4 for the parts outside the CDR3, the full variable domain is KAGVTQTPRYLIKTRGQQVTLSCSPISGHRSVSWYQQTPGQGLQFLFEYFSETQRNKGNFPGRFSGRQFSNSRSEMNVSTLELGDSALYLCASSLGRAANEKLFFGSGTQLSVL.

The gene calls are TRBV11-2 and TRBJ2-1, with 12 positions matching TRBD2. V dropped 7 bases and J dropped 6; count of bases not matched to a gene: 7. Germline-derived CDR1 and CDR2 are SGHAT and FQNNGV. This CDR3 has 15 amino acids. As DNA, the CDR3 is TGTGCCAGCACCCTAGCGGGAGGGCCGGGCAATGAGCAGTTCTTC. It translates to CASTLAGGPGNEQFF.

This clone was seen once. V and J are TRBV11-3 and TRBJ2-5, with TRBD2 identical over 11 bases. The germline gives CDR1 SGHNT, CDR2 YENEEA. Germline trimming cut 0 bases from V and 5 bases from J; bases unmatched to any gene: 5. The CDR3 consists of 16 residues. In DNA form, the CDR3 reads TGTGCCAGCAGCTTAGATCTAGCGGGAGGAGGGGAGACCCAGTACTTC. This translates into CASSLDLAGGGETQYF.

The chain couples TRBV12-3 or TRBV12-4 to TRBJ2-1; 8 bases align to TRBD2. This CDR3 is built from 13 residues. V lost 3 bases and J lost 5; bases outside the gene matches: 0. CDR3 residues: CASSLRGDNEQFF. CDR3 coding DNA: TGTGCCAGCAGTTTGCGGGGGGACAATGAGCAGTTCTTC.